The 19 T cell receptor beta chains presented below share a single source sample, sequenced in a study of metastatic and nonmetastatic thyroid tumors. Using MiXCR, TCRdb re-called clones from the PCR reads. The sample carries around 65,000 clones, 12% to 15% recorded once. There were no patients who had received any treatment before thyroid surgery. Sequences were obtained from blood. These receptors were taken from a male donor with papillary thyroid cancer or a benign thyroid nodule (not recorded which). Some clones in this sample may be carry-over from other donors' samples.

In this sample, this clone turned up many times. CDR3 nucleotide sequence: TGTGCCAGCAGCCTTCTAGCGGGAGGCCCTTATAGCACAGATACGCAGTATTTT. It codes for CASSLLAGGPYSTDTQYF. The chain carries TRBV7-6 and TRBJ2-3, with 11 nucleotides matching TRBD2. Per germline, CDR1 SGHVS and CDR2 FNYEAQ. This CDR3 contains 18 residues. V lost 5 bases and J lost 0; bases outside the gene matches: 10.

At least ten counts were recorded for this clone. V usage is TRBV18 and J usage is TRBJ2-5; D might be TRBD1 or TRBD2, each matching 5 bases. V dropped 10 bases and J dropped 5 bases, with 20 bases sitting between them. This CDR3 is built from 14 residues. Germline lookup yields CDR1 KGHSH and CDR2 LQKENI. Here the CDR3 reads CATNQIPEGETQYF. The CDR3 DNA reads as TGTGCCACCAACCAAATCCCCGAGGGGGAGACCCAGTACTTC.

The table lists this clone with a few counts. The V and J genes are TRBV6-1 and TRBJ1-1; D ambiguous. Trimming took off 10 bases at V and 0 bases at J, with 18 bases between the two ends. The CDR3 has 15 amino acids. In germline, CDR1 is MNHNS, CDR2 SASEGT. The CDR3 nucleotides read TGTGCCACCCCGAGAGTGTTAGAGGTGAACACTGAAGCTTTCTTT. This encodes CATPRVLEVNTEAFF.

Ten or more counts support this clone. J is TRBJ1-4 and V is TRBV6-1; D may be TRBD1 (6 bases). There are 15 residues in the CDR3. CDR1 and CDR2 from the germline V gene are MNHNS and SASEGT. V was cut by 7 bases and J by 0 bases, with 12 bases left in between. CDR3: CASTYTGSTNEKLFF. The CDR3 DNA is TGTGCCAGCACCTATACAGGGTCAACTAATGAAAAACTGTTTTTT.

This clone was picked up many times. One end of the junction varies from germline; a read error may be responsible. V and J are TRBV7-7 and TRBJ2-5; TRBD2 matches at 7 bases. The length of the CDR3 is 14 residues. Germline V gives CDR1 SSHAT, CDR2 FNYEAQ (reference sequence). Here the CDR3 reads CASSSGAGEETQYF. The CDR3 bases are TGTGCTAGCAGCTCCGGTGCGGGGGAAGAGACCCAGTACTTC.

Many counts were recorded for this clone. Different DNA sequences within this sample yield the same CDR3. The chain joins TRBV5-8 to TRBJ2-2; no clear D. The length of the CDR3 is 12 residues. Germline loops: CDR1 SGHTS, CDR2 YDEGEE. The germline V and J ends were trimmed by 2 bases and 6 bases, with 5 bases remaining between them. CDR3 in amino acids: CASSLDPGELFF. Here the CDR3 DNA reads TGTGCCAGCAGCTTAGACCCCGGGGAGCTGTTTTTT.

V gene TRBV6-1 combines with J gene TRBJ2-7; a possible D gene is TRBD2 (6 bases). The CDR3 covers 15 residues. Trimming removed 5 bases at V and 10 bases at J, with 24 bases between. CDR1 MNHNS and CDR2 SASEGT come from the germline V gene. CDR3 in DNA: TGTGCCAGCAGTCGGCTTAGCGGATTCTCCTACTACCAGTACTTC. It yields the protein CASSRLSGFSYYQYF.

There are a few counts of this clone. The V and J genes are TRBV27 and TRBJ1-5; D might be TRBD1 (5 bases). Germline CDR1 is MNHEY and CDR2 is SMNVEV (reference sequence). The germline V and J ends were trimmed by 2 bases and 4 bases, with 9 bases remaining between them. The CDR3 spans 14 residues. This CDR3 reads CASSLAWGNQPQHF. CDR3 in DNA: TGTGCCAGCAGTTTAGCTTGGGGGAATCAGCCCCAGCATTTT.

This clone was found many times. The genes are TRBV15 and TRBJ2-7; unclear D gene. In germline, CDR1 is LNHNV, CDR2 YYDKDF (reference sequence). Trimming shortened V by 6 bases and J by 7 bases, and 13 bases separated the two germline ends. This CDR3 is built from 12 residues. The CDR3 sequence is CATSFEVGEQYF. The DNA for the CDR3 is TGTGCCACCAGTTTTGAGGTGGGAGAGCAGTACTTC.

This clone was seen repeatedly, ten times or more. The chain is built from TRBV20-1 and TRBJ2-7; D is perhaps TRBD1 or TRBD2 (5 bases each). CDR3 length: 15 amino acids. Trimming took 1 base from V and 2 from J, leaving 15 bases between them. Germline CDR1 DFQATT, CDR2 SNEGSKA (reference sequence). CDR3 loop: CSARGWDLATYEQYF. Written as DNA, the CDR3 is TGCAGTGCTAGAGGGTGGGACCTGGCAACCTACGAGCAGTACTTC.

This clone was counted many times. The chain links TRBV28 to TRBJ1-6; no clear D. The V and J ends lost 2 bases and 10 bases respectively, with 9 bases between them. Germline CDR1 and CDR2: MDHEN and SYDVKM. The length of the CDR3 is 13 residues. CDR3 region: CASSLTSLSPLHF. The CDR3 coding sequence is TGTGCCAGCAGTTTAACCAGTCTCTCACCCCTCCACTTT.

V gene TRBV7-2 combines with J gene TRBJ1-2; a weak D match, TRBD1 (6 bases). Germline V CDR1 and CDR2: SGHTA, FQGNSA. V lost 5 bases to trimming and J lost 8 bases, with 18 bases between them. The CDR3 consists of 14 residues. The CDR3 here is CASSTGSGGGGYTF. As DNA, the CDR3 is TGTGCCAGCAGCACAGGGAGCGGGGGCGGGGGCTACACCTTC.

In this sample, this clone turned up a few times. A much larger clone sits a single nucleotide away, making a read error possible. This chain uses TRBV29-1 with TRBJ2-1; D not resolved. The CDR3 is made up of 8 amino acids. Germline V gives CDR1 SQVTM, CDR2 ANQGSEA. The V and J ends lost 8 bases and 11 bases respectively, with 7 bases between them. DNA of the CDR3: TGCAGCATTAGGCAGCAGTTCTTC. Translated: CSIRQQFF.

This clone was observed at least ten times. V and J are TRBV9 and TRBJ2-2; 9 nucleotides align to TRBD2. Trimming removed 4 bases from V and 3 bases from J; junction bases left unmatched: 7. The CDR3 has 16 residues. Germline assignment: CDR1 SGDLS and CDR2 YYNGEE. This chain's CDR3 is CASSSQTSGYTGELFF. The DNA for the CDR3 is TGTGCCAGCAGCTCCCAGACTAGCGGATACACCGGGGAGCTGTTTTTT.

This clone occurred many times. The chain uses TRBV5-1 and TRBJ2-1; D gene unclear. Germline CDR1 SGHRS, CDR2 YFSETQ. The CDR3 runs 13 residues. The germline V and J ends were trimmed by 6 bases and 7 bases, with 14 bases remaining between them. CDR3 residues: CASTPPPSNEQFF. CDR3 DNA sequence: TGCGCCAGCACCCCCCCCCCCAGTAATGAGCAGTTCTTC.

This clone came up a few times. The chain joins TRBV27 to TRBJ2-7, with D possibly TRBD2 on 5 matching bases. V was shortened by 7 bases and J by 5 bases, with 21 bases between the two germline ends. Germline loops: CDR1 MNHEY, CDR2 SMNVEV (reference sequence). This CDR3 region has 15 residues. The CDR3 loop is CASIFATIDGDEQYF. The CDR3 nucleotides read TGTGCCAGCATTTTTGCAACCATCGACGGGGACGAGCAGTACTTC.

The table lists this clone with many counts. V and J are TRBV4-1 and TRBJ2-7; D uncertain. This CDR3 comprises 12 residues. The germline CDR1 and CDR2 sequences are MGHRA and YSYEKL. V was cut by 6 bases and J by 0 bases, with 6 bases left in between. CDR3 DNA sequence: TGCGCCAGCAGGGACCGCTCCTACGAGCAGTACTTC. Residues: CASRDRSYEQYF.

On this clone itself: Given a much more abundant clone one base away, this may be a read error. This chain joins TRBV30 and TRBJ2-1; TRBD1 is a possible D gene (6 bases). Germline CDR1 GTSNPN, CDR2 SVGIG (reference sequence). CDR3 size: 13 residues. CDR3 sequence (DNA): TGTGCCTGGTCCGGGACAACATACAATGAGCTGTTCTTC. This encodes CAWSGTTYNELFF. The whole variable domain, remainder taken from reference TRBV30 and TRBJ2-1, is SQTIHQWPATLVQPVGSPLSLECTVEGTSNPNLYWYRQAAGRGLQLLFYSVGIGQISSEVPQNLSASRPQDRQFILSSKKLLLSDSGFYLCAWSGTTYNELFFGPGTRLTVL.

This clone has at least ten counts. The CDR3 nucleotides read TGTGCCAGCAGTCACCGGGACCGAGGGAACACTGAAGCTTTCTTT. It encodes CASSHRDRGNTEAFF. The gene calls are TRBV28 and TRBJ1-1; D might be TRBD1 (5 bases). V was clipped by 5 bases and J by 1 base, with 14 bases between them. The CDR3 sequence is 15 residues long. Germline V gives CDR1 MDHEN, CDR2 SYDVKM.